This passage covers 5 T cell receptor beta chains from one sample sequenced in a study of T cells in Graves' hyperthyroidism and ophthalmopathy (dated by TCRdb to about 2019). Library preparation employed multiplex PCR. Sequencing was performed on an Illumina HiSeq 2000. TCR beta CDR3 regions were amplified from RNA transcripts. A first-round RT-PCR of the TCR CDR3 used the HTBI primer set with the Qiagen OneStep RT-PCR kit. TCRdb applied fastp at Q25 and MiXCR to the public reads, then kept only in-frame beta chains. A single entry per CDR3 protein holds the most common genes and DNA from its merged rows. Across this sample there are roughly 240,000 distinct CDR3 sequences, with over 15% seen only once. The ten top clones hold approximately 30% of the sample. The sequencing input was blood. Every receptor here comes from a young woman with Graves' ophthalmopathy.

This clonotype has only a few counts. CDR3 nucleotide sequence: TGTGCCAGCAGGACGGGACTAGCGGGGAGCTCCTACAATGAGCAGTTCTTC. This codes for CASRTGLAGSSYNEQFF. V and J are TRBV11-2 and TRBJ2-1, with 13 bases aligning to TRBD2. Germline assignment: CDR1 SGHAT and CDR2 FQNNGV. Trimming took 6 bases from V and 0 from J; bases not matched to a gene: 5. This CDR3 spans 17 amino acids.

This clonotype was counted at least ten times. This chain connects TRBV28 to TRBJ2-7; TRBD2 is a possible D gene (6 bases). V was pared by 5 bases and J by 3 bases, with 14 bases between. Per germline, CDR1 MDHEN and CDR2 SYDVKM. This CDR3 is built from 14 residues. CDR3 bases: TGTGCCAGCAGTATTCCGGGGGAGCTCTACGAGCAGTACTTC. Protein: CASSIPGELYEQYF.

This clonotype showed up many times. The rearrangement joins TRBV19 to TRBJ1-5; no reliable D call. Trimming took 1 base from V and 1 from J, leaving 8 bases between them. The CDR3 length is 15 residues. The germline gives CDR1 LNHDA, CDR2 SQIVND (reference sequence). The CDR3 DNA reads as TGTGCCAGTAGTATAGTAGGGCCCAGCAATCAGCCCCAGCATTTT. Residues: CASSIVGPSNQPQHF.

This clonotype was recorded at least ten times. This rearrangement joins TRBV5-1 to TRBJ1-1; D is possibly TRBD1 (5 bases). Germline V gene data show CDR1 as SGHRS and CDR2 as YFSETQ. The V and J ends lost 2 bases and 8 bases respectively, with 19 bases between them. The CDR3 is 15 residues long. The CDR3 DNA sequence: TGCGCCAGCAGCTTTGGAACGGGTCTGGGACCAGAAGCTTTCTTT. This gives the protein CASSFGTGLGPEAFF.

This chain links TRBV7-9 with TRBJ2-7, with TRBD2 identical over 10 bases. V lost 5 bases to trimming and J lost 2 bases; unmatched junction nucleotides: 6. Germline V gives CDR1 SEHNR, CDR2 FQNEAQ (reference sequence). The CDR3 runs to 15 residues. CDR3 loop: CASSPGTSVAYEQYF. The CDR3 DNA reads TGTGCCAGCAGCCCGGGGACTAGCGTCGCCTACGAGCAGTACTTC.